The next 17 T cell receptor beta chains were all read from a single sample in a study of T cell responses to AZD1222 COVID-19 vaccine. Repertoires were generated with immunoSEQ multiplex PCR, while TCRdb's copy carries only in-frame clones and drops some. This sample yields about 97,000 clones, of which around 89% are seen a single time; approximately 7% belongs to the top ten. The sample consisted of peripheral blood, taken on day 0 of AZD1222 vaccination. The receptors shown here come from an adult in good health.

The chain is built from TRBV28 and TRBJ1-2, with TRBD1 as a possible D gene (5 bases). The CDR3 has 14 amino acids. Trimming pared 1 base from V and 4 bases from J, leaving 10 bases between. Germline V gene lookup returns CDR1 MDHEN and CDR2 SYDVKM. CDR3 coding DNA: TGTGCCAGCAGTTTATCAGGGCTTGGCTATGGCTACACCTTC. Protein product: CASSLSGLGYGYTF.

This clone was recorded only once. The chain joins TRBV11-2 to TRBJ2-5; 7 bases line up with TRBD2. V dropped 5 bases and J dropped 4; count of bases not matched to a gene: 13. Germline CDR1 SGHAT, CDR2 FQNNGV. The CDR3 consists of 16 residues. CDR3 DNA sequence: TGTGCCAGCAGCGAATACCCCGGGGTAGCGGGAGAGACCCAGTACTTC. This codes for CASSEYPGVAGETQYF.

The chain recombines TRBV29-1 with TRBJ1-2; D may be TRBD1 (5 bases). The V gene's germline CDR1 is SQVTM and CDR2 ANQGSEA. V dropped 4 bases and J dropped 7 bases, with 19 bases sitting between them. The CDR3 runs to 14 residues. In nucleotides, the CDR3 is TGCAGCGTTGGAGTGGACGGGGCAGGTCGTGGCTACACCTTC. Protein product: CSVGVDGAGRGYTF. Complete variable domain (other parts from reference TRBV29-1 and TRBJ1-2): SAVISQKPSRDICQRGTSLTIQCQVDSQVTMMFWYRQQPGQSLTLIATANQGSEATYESGFVIDKFPISRPNLTFSTLTVSNMSPEDSSIYLCSVGVDGAGRGYTFGSGTRLTVV.

V and J are TRBV5-4 and TRBJ2-7; TRBD1 aligns across 9 bases. This CDR3 is 14 amino acids long. Germline V gives CDR1 SGHNT, CDR2 YYREEE (reference sequence). J lost 3 bases, V lost 2 bases, and 3 bases had no gene match. The CDR3 sequence is CASSFGTGFYEQYF. The CDR3 DNA sequence: TGTGCCAGCAGCTTTGGGACAGGGTTCTACGAGCAGTACTTC.

The gene calls are TRBV6-5 and TRBJ1-6; D unclear. From germline, CDR1 is MNHEY and CDR2 SVGAGI. The V end lost 10 bases, the J end lost 9 bases, and 13 bases lay between the germline ends. The CDR3 totals 12 residues. The CDR3 DNA reads as TGTGCCACCCAAATAAGGGTTTCACCCCTCCACTTT. Its protein product is CATQIRVSPLHF.

The rearrangement links TRBV7-9 to TRBJ2-2; tentative D call: TRBD2 (5 bases). Trimming left V 5 bases short and J 6 bases short, with 19 bases between. CDR3 length equals 16 residues. The germline CDR1 and CDR2 sequences are SEHNR and FQNEAQ (reference sequence). The CDR3 nucleotides are TGTGCCAGCAGCCCCAGACCAGGAGGTCCGTCCGGGGAGCTGTTTTTT. It encodes CASSPRPGGPSGELFF.

The count of this clone is one. The chain joins TRBV3-1 (or the pseudogene TRBV3-2) to TRBJ2-5, with TRBD2 as a possible D gene (6 bases). From germline, CDR1 is LGHDT and CDR2 YNNKEL (reference sequence). Trimming took 7 bases from V and 3 from J, leaving 15 bases between them. The CDR3 runs to 14 residues. The CDR3 loop is CASIVLGGEETQYF. The CDR3 nucleotides are TGTGCCAGCATAGTATTGGGCGGGGAAGAGACCCAGTACTTC.

The rearrangement joins TRBV5-1 to TRBJ2-3; D is ambiguous. This CDR3 is 14 amino acids long. Trimming cost V 0 bases and J 2 bases, with 7 bases left between them. The germline CDR1 and CDR2 sequences are SGHRS and YFSETQ. In nucleotides, the CDR3 is TGCGCCAGCAGCTTGGCTGCTAACACAGATACGCAGTATTTT. This sequence encodes CASSLAANTDTQYF.

This chain links TRBV28 with TRBJ1-2; 7 bases are shared with TRBD1. V lost 6 bases and J lost 2; bases outside the gene matches: 9. This CDR3 spans 15 amino acids. Germline V gene sequence: CDR1 MDHEN, CDR2 SYDVKM. CDR3 DNA sequence: TGTGCCAGCAGCCGAGGCAGGGGGTTCAACTATGGCTACACCTTC. It yields the protein CASSRGRGFNYGYTF.

The V and J genes are TRBV18 and TRBJ1-5, with D hard to call. Trimming cost V 8 bases and J 4 bases, with 12 bases left between them. The CDR3 runs 13 residues. Germline lookup yields CDR1 KGHSH and CDR2 LQKENI. For the CDR3, the DNA is TGTGCCAGCCGGACCGGATTAAATCAGCCCCAGCATTTT. It codes for CASRTGLNQPQHF. Using reference TRBV18 and TRBJ1-5 for the parts outside the CDR3, the full variable domain is NAGVMQNPRHLVRRRGQEARLRCSPMKGHSHVYWYRQLPEEGLKFMVYLQKENIIDESGMPKERFSAEFPKEGPSILRIQQVVRGDSAAYFCASRTGLNQPQHFGDGTRLSIL.

This sequence joins TRBV2 and TRBJ2-5; maybe TRBD2 (6 bases). CDR3 length equals 14 residues. V lost 3 bases to trimming and J lost 5 bases, with 13 bases between them. CDR1 SNHLY and CDR2 FYNNEI come from the germline V gene. CDR3 amino acids: CASSDRGTRETQYF. DNA of the CDR3: TGTGCCAGCAGTGATCGGGGGACGCGCGAGACCCAGTACTTC.

The rearrangement links TRBV5-6 to TRBJ2-3, with 9 bases aligning to TRBD2. From germline, CDR1 is SGHDT and CDR2 YYEEEE. V shed 3 bases, J shed 3 bases, and the junction held 17 bases outside the gene matches. The CDR3 is 19 amino acids. CDR3 sequence reads: CASSSSGGGLAYGTDTQYF. The DNA for the CDR3 is TGTGCCAGCAGCTCCTCCGGAGGGGGACTAGCCTATGGGACAGATACGCAGTATTTT.

The sample holds one count of this clone. The CDR3 reads CASSSQGGGNSPLHF. The CDR3 DNA reads TGTGCCAGCAGCTCTCAGGGGGGCGGCAATTCACCCCTCCACTTT. The rearrangement uses TRBV7-2 and TRBJ1-6; 7 nucleotides line up with TRBD1. The CDR3 has 15 amino acids. V was pared by 4 bases and J by 7 bases, with 7 bases of the junction left unmatched. Germline CDR1 is SGHTA and CDR2 is FQGNSA. Full variable domain (rest looked up from reference TRBV7-2 and TRBJ1-6): GAGVSQSPSNKVTEKGKDVELRCDPISGHTALYWYRQSLGQGLEFLIYFQGNSAPDKSGLPSDRFSAERTGGSVSTLTIQRTQQEDSAVYLCASSSQGGGNSPLHFGNGTRLTVT.

V is TRBV4-2 and J is TRBJ1-3; D remains unclear. Germline V gene sequence: CDR1 LGHNA, CDR2 YNFKEQ. The length of the CDR3 is 14 residues. V was clipped by 4 bases and J by 0 bases, with 7 bases between them. The CDR3 DNA is TGTGCCAGCAGCCCCGAGCTCTCTGGAAACACCATATATTTT. This codes for CASSPELSGNTIYF.

The chain employs TRBV7-2 and TRBJ2-7; D unclear. Trimming took off 2 bases at V and 9 bases at J, with 11 bases between the two ends. Germline CDR1 and CDR2: SGHTA and FQGNSA. The CDR3 consists of 12 residues. The CDR3 DNA is TGTGCCAGCAGCTTAACTGGAGACGGGCAGTACTTC. The encoded protein is CASSLTGDGQYF.

The CDR3, as DNA: TGTGCCATCAGTAGGCCAGGGTCCGACGAGCAGTACTTC. Its translation: CAISRPGSDEQYF. V gene TRBV10-3 combines with J gene TRBJ2-7; possibly TRBD1 for D (5 bases). This CDR3 is built from 13 residues. CDR1 and CDR2 (germline): ENHRY, SYGVKD. Trimming pared 5 bases from V and 5 bases from J, leaving 13 bases between.

V gene TRBV7-2 combines with J gene TRBJ2-7; D possibly corresponds to TRBD2 (6 bases). The CDR3 spans 15 residues. CDR1 and CDR2 (germline): SGHTA, FQGNSA. V was clipped by 6 bases and J by 6 bases, with 21 bases between them. The CDR3 coding sequence is TGTGCCAGCAGTCGTAGCGGCGGTGGGTGGCTCGAGCAGTACTTC. This gives the protein CASSRSGGGWLEQYF.